One and the same sample provided the 18 T cell receptor beta chains below, sequenced in a study of T cells in Graves' hyperthyroidism and ophthalmopathy. RNA transcripts provided the source from which TCR beta CDR3 regions were amplified. First-round RT-PCR of the TCR CDR3 relied on the HTBI primer set. Via MiXCR, TCRdb re-called the multiplex PCR reads, giving one row per CDR3 protein. The sample shows around 400,000 distinct CDR3 sequences, under 15% of them seen only once. Sequenced: blood. The receptors here all came from a woman aged 18-35 years with Graves' hyperthyroidism.

This clonotype was counted ten times or more. The chain uses TRBV2 and TRBJ1-3, with 7 nucleotides matching TRBD1. The CDR3 is made up of 15 amino acids. With 8 bases clipped from V and 0 bases from J, the junction kept 7 bases outside the gene matches. Germline V gives CDR1 SNHLY, CDR2 FYNNEI. CDR3 bases: TGTGCCAGCTCCCGTAGGGACAGCTCTGGAAACACCATATATTTT. This gives the protein CASSRRDSSGNTIYF.

This clonotype showed up just a few times. This may arise from a read error, as a much more abundant clone is one base away. The genes are TRBV30 and TRBJ1-6; perhaps TRBD1 as D (5 bases). This CDR3 has 13 amino acids. Germline CDR1 and CDR2: GTSNPN and SVGIG (reference sequence). CDR3 nucleotides: TGTGCCTGGTCCGGGACGGTGAATTTACCCCTCCACTTT. Its protein product is CAWSGTVNLPLHF.

Ten or more counts support this clonotype. The J gene is TRBJ1-5, the V gene TRBV5-8; D is possibly TRBD1 (6 bases). Deletions cut 0 bases from V and 7 bases from J, with 14 bases between. Germline CDR1 reads SGHTS; CDR2 reads YDEGEE. The CDR3 totals 15 residues. The CDR3 loop reads CASSLAGEAWQPQHF. CDR3 nucleotides: TGTGCCAGCAGCTTGGCAGGGGAGGCGTGGCAGCCCCAGCATTTT.

V and J are TRBV7-9 and TRBJ2-3; 8 bases match TRBD1. The CDR3 runs to 16 residues. The trim removed 4 bases at V and 4 bases at J, leaving 10 bases unmatched. Germline assignment: CDR1 SEHNR and CDR2 FQNEAQ (reference sequence). In DNA, the CDR3 is TGTGCCAGCAGCTCGAGGCAGGGGGCGGCCCCAGATACGCAGTATTTT. Amino acid sequence: CASSSRQGAAPDTQYF.

There are many counts of this clonotype. The CDR3 coding sequence is TGTGCCAGTAGTTCCTCGGGACGGGTGAACACTGAAGCTTTCTTT. Translation gives CASSSSGRVNTEAFF. This chain joins TRBV19 and TRBJ1-1; perhaps TRBD1 as D (5 bases). Germline CDR1 LNHDA, CDR2 SQIVND (reference sequence). V lost 5 bases, J lost 0 bases, and 13 bases lay in between. This CDR3 has 15 residues.

This clonotype has ten or more counts. This chain joins TRBV20-1 and TRBJ2-5, with D perhaps given as TRBD1 or TRBD2 (5 bases each). This CDR3 is 13 amino acids long. The V and J ends lost 6 bases and 3 bases respectively, with 14 bases between them. Germline-derived CDR1 and CDR2 are DFQATT and SNEGSKA (reference sequence). CDR3 coding DNA: TGCAGTGCACCCCTGGGACGGGAAGAGACCCAGTACTTC. Its translation is CSAPLGREETQYF.

This clonotype was counted only a few times. This chain joins TRBV20-1 and TRBJ2-1; TRBD2 agrees at 9 bases. Germline CDR1 reads DFQATT; CDR2 reads SNEGSKA (reference sequence). The CDR3 covers 18 residues. The ends lost 5 bases at V and 4 bases at J; junction bases unmatched: 18. As DNA, the CDR3 is TGCAGTGCTCCCATTGGGGCTAGCGGGATCCCTTATTACAATGAGCAGTTCTTC. Encoded protein: CSAPIGASGIPYYNEQFF.

With respect to this clonotype: A read error may explain this, as a much larger clone is one base away. V usage is TRBV3-1 and J usage is TRBJ2-3, with TRBD2 as a possible D gene (5 bases). The CDR3 totals 15 residues. Germline CDR1 and CDR2: LGHDT and YNNKEL (reference sequence). CDR3 loop: CASSQDPVRGDTQCF. The CDR3 coding sequence is TGTGCCAGCAGCCAAGATCCGGTCCGGGGAGATACGCAGTGTTTT.

The table lists this clonotype with many counts. The chain is built from TRBV28 and TRBJ2-7; D is undetermined. This CDR3 contains 11 residues. V lost 10 bases and J lost 4, with 11 bases in between. Germline loops: CDR1 MDHEN, CDR2 SYDVKM. This CDR3 reads CATLESYEQYF. CDR3 coding DNA: TGTGCCACCTTAGAATCTTACGAGCAGTACTTC.

The chain joins TRBV2 to TRBJ2-5, with no clear D. The CDR3 consists of 10 residues. V was trimmed by 8 bases and J by 5 bases, leaving 6 bases between them. Germline V gene data show CDR1 as SNHLY and CDR2 as FYNNEI. The CDR3 sequence: CASSYETQYF. Written as DNA, the CDR3 is TGTGCCAGCTCGTACGAGACCCAGTACTTC.

There are many counts of this clonotype. The rearrangement links TRBV12-3 or TRBV12-4 to TRBJ2-2; possibly TRBD2 for D (6 bases). Trimming removed 5 bases from V and 2 bases from J, with 15 bases in between. This CDR3 is 16 amino acids long. CDR3 nucleotides: TGTGCCAGCAGTCCGACCGGGACTGTCAACACCGGGGAGCTGTTTTTT. Translating it yields CASSPTGTVNTGELFF.

This clonotype was observed once. A clone one base away is much larger, so this may be a read error. The chain has TRBV5-1 and TRBJ2-2; perhaps D is TRBD1 or TRBD2 (5 bases each). Germline values: CDR1 SGHRS, CDR2 YFSETQ. This CDR3 region has 16 residues. CDR3 protein: CASSPFVGGNTGELSF. The DNA for the CDR3 is TGCGCCAGCAGCCCTTTCGTTGGGGGAAACACCGGGGAGCTGTCTTTT. Complete variable domain (other parts from reference TRBV5-1 and TRBJ2-2): KAGVTQTPRYLIKTRGQQVTLSCSPISGHRSVSWYQQTPGQGLQFLFEYFSETQRNKGNFPGRFSGRQFSNSRSEMNVSTLELGDSALYLCASSPFVGGNTGELSFGEGSRLTVL.

This clonotype was counted many times. V is TRBV5-8 and J is TRBJ2-7; 7 bases are a match to TRBD1. Trimming removed 4 bases from V and 5 bases from J; junction bases left unmatched: 9. CDR3 length: 14 residues. Per the germline V gene, CDR1 is SGHTS and CDR2 is YDEGEE. For the CDR3, the DNA is TGTGCCAGCAGCCGGACAGGAGGCATCGACGAGCAGTACTTC. It yields the protein CASSRTGGIDEQYF.

To note about this clonotype: In this CDR3 the conserved last residue, phenylalanine or tryptophan, is missing, so a read error is likely. This sequence joins TRBV3-1 and TRBJ2-7; 13 bases are shared with TRBD2. Looked up from germline, CDR1 is LGHDT and CDR2 is YNNKEL (reference sequence). This CDR3 spans 14 amino acids. V was clipped by 3 bases and J by 5 bases; unmatched bases: 1. The DNA for the CDR3 is TGTGCCAGCAGCCAGGGACTAGCGGGGCACGAGCAGTACCTC. Protein product: CASSQGLAGHEQYL.

This clonotype came up a few times. A junction end diverges from the germline sequence, so it may reflect a read error. The V call is TRBV2, the J call TRBJ2-7; a possible D gene is TRBD2 (6 bases). CDR3 length: 14 amino acids. CDR1 is SNHLY and CDR2 is FYNNEI in the germline V gene. CDR3 sequence (DNA): TGCGCCAGCATCTCCCCCTTGGGGGGTTACGGGCAGTACTTC. It translates to CASISPLGGYGQYF.

Many counts were recorded for this clonotype. The chain employs TRBV30 and TRBJ2-3; no clear D. CDR3 length: 13 residues. Germline CDR1 is GTSNPN and CDR2 is SVGIG (reference sequence). The germline V and J ends were trimmed by 2 bases and 1 base, with 7 bases remaining between them. The CDR3 reads CAWSLWRTDTQYF. Written as DNA, the CDR3 is TGTGCCTGGAGTCTCTGGCGCACAGATACGCAGTATTTT.

The V gene is TRBV30, the J gene TRBJ2-1, with 10 bases matching TRBD1. This CDR3 contains 18 residues. V shed 2 bases, J shed 8 bases, and the junction held 18 bases outside the gene matches. Germline V gene sequence: CDR1 GTSNPN, CDR2 SVGIG (reference sequence). The CDR3 nucleotides read TGTGCCTGGAGTACATGGACAGGGGGTTCGGTCGGTGTCCATGAGCAGTTCTTC. The encoded protein is CAWSTWTGGSVGVHEQFF.

This clonotype has ten or more counts. V is TRBV28 and J is TRBJ1-2; the D is unclear. CDR1 and CDR2 (germline): MDHEN, SYDVKM. The CDR3 contains 15 residues. V was trimmed by 3 bases and J by 2 bases, leaving 13 bases between them. CDR3 sequence reads: CASSFVGRANYGYTF. In nucleotides, the CDR3 is TGTGCCAGCAGTTTTGTTGGCAGAGCCAACTATGGCTACACCTTC.